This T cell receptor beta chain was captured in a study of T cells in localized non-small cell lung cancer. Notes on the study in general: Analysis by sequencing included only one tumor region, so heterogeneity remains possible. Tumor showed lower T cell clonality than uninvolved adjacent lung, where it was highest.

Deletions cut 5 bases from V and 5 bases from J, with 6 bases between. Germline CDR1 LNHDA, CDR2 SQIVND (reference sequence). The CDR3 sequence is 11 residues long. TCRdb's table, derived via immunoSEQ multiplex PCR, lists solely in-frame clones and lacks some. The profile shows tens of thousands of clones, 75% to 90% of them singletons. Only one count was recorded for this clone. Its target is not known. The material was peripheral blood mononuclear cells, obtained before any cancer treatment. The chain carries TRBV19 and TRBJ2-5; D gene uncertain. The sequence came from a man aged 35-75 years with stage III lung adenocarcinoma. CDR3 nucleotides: TGTGCCAGTAGTCTCCGGGAGACCCAGTACTTC. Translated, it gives CASSLRETQYF. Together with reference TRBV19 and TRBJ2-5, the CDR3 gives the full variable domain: DGGITQSPKYLFRKEGQNVTLSCEQNLNHDAMYWYRQDPGQGLRLIYYSQIVNDFQKGDIAEGYSVSREKKESFPLTVTSAQKNPTAFYLCASSLRETQYFGPGTRLLVL.